This TCR beta chain was retrieved from a study of blood T cell repertoires in COVID-19. Study as a whole: Acute and convalescent COVID-19 samples came from the United States, Italy and Spain. Sample material is recorded as cDNA or gDNA derived from T cells, B-cell-depleted T cells, or PBMCs.

There are 16 residues in the CDR3. V was pared by 6 bases and J by 1 base, with 7 bases of the junction left unmatched. Germline assignment: CDR1 SGHAT and CDR2 FQNNGV. Participant ages covered roughly 18 to 89 years across around 25 US areas. The method was immunoSEQ multiplex PCR; TCRdb's version includes in-frame clones alone and lacks a portion of them. The sample includes 150,000 or so clones, 80% seen only once; the top ten take approximately 6%. V and J are TRBV11-2 and TRBJ2-3; 10 bases match TRBD1. The TCR was taken from a man aged 35-49 years who had recovered from COVID-19. Sequencing was carried out using PBMCs or T cells enriched from blood (not recorded which). The CDR3 here is CASSRQGAGRTDTQYF. CDR3 bases: TGTGCCAGCAGTCGACAGGGGGCGGGGCGCACAGATACGCAGTATTTT.